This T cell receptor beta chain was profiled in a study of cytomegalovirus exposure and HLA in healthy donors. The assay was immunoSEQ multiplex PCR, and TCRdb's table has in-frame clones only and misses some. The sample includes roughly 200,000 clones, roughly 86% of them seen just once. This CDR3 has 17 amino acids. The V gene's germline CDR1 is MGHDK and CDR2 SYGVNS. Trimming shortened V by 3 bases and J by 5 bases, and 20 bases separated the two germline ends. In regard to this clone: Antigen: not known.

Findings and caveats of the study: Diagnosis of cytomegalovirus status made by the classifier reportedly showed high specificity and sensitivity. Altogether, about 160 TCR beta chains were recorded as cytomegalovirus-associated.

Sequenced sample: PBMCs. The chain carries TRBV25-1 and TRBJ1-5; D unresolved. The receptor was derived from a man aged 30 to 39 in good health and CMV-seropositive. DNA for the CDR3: TGTGCCAGCAGTGATCTCCTCAGAGGGCGACCGCATCAGCCCCAGCATTTT. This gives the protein CASSDLLRGRPHQPQHF.